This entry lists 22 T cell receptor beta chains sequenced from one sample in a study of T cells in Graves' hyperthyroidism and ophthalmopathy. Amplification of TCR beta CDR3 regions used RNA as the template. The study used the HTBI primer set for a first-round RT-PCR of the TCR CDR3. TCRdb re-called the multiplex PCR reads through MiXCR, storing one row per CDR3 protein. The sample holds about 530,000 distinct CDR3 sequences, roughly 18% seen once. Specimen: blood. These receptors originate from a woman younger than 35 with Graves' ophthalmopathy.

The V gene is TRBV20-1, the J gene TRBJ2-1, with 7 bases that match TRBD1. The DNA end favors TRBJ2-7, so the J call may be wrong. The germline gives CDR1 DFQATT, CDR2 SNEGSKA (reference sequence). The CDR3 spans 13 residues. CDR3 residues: CSPRQGSYNEQYF. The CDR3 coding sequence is TGCAGTCCACGACAGGGCTCCTACAATGAGCAGTACTTC.

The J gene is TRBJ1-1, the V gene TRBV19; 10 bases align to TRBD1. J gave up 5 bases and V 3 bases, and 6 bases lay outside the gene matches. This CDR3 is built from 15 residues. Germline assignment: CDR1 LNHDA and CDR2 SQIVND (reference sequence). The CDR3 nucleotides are TGTGCCAGTAGTATTTATGGGGGACAGGGGACTGAAGCTTTCTTT. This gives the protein CASSIYGGQGTEAFF.

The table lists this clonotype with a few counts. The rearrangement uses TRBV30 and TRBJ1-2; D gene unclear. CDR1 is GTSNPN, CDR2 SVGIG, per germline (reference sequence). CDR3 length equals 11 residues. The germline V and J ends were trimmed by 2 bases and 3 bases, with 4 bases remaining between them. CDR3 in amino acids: CAWSQYYGYTF. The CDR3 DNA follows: TGTGCCTGGAGTCAGTACTATGGCTACACCTTC.

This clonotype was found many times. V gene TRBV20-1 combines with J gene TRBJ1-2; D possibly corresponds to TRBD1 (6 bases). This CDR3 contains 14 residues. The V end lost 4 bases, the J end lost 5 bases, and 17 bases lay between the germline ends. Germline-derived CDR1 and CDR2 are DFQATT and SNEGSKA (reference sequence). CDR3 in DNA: TGCAGTGCTATGTACAGGGTTGGCCCTTATGGCTACACCTTC. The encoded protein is CSAMYRVGPYGYTF.

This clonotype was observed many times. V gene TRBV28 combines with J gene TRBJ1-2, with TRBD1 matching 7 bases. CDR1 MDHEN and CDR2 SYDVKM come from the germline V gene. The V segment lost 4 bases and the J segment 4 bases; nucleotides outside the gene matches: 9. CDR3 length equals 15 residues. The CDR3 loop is CASSSPGQNIYGYTF. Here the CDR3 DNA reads TGTGCCAGCAGTTCGCCGGGACAGAACATCTATGGCTACACCTTC.

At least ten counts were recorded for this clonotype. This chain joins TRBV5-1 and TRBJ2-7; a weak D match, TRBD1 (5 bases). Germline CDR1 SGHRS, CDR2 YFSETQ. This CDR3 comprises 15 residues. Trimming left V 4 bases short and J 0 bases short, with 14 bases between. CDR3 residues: CASSPRPTVSYEQYF. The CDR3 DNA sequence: TGCGCCAGCAGCCCCCGCCCGACAGTCTCCTACGAGCAGTACTTC. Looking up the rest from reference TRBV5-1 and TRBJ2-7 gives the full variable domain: KAGVTQTPRYLIKTRGQQVTLSCSPISGHRSVSWYQQTPGQGLQFLFEYFSETQRNKGNFPGRFSGRQFSNSRSEMNVSTLELGDSALYLCASSPRPTVSYEQYFGPGTRLTVT.

The CDR3 loop is CASRELAGVNTQYF. As DNA, the CDR3 is TGTGCCAGCAGGGAACTAGCGGGAGTAAATACGCAGTATTTT. This sequence joins TRBV28 and TRBJ2-3; 11 nucleotides line up with TRBD2. Trimming took 6 bases from V and 7 from J; bases not matched to a gene: 6. This CDR3 is built from 14 residues. Germline lookup yields CDR1 MDHEN and CDR2 SYDVKM.

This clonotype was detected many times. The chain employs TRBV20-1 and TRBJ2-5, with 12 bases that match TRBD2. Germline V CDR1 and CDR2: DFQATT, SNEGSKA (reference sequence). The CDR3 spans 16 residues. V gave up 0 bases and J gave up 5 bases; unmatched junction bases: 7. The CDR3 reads CSARDASGGALETQYF. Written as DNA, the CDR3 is TGCAGTGCTAGAGATGCTAGCGGGGGGGCCTTGGAGACCCAGTACTTC.

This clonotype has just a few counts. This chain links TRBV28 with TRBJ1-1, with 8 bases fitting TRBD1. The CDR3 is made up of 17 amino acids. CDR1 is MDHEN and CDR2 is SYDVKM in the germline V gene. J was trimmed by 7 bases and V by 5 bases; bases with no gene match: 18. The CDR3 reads CASSPPAGGAGLREAFF. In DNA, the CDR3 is TGTGCCAGCAGTCCCCCCGCAGGGGGCGCGGGATTGCGTGAAGCTTTCTTT. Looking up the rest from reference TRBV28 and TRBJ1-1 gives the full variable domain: DVKVTQSSRYLVKRTGEKVFLECVQDMDHENMFWYRQDPGLGLRLIYFSYDVKMKEKGDIPEGYSVSREKKERFSLILESASTNQTSMYLCASSPPAGGAGLREAFFGQGTRLTVV.

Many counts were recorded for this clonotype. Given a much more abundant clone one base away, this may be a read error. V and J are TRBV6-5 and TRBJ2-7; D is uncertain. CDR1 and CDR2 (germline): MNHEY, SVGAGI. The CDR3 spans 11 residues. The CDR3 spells CASSYSDEQYF. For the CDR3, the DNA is TGTGCCAGCAGTTACTCCGACGAGCAGTACTTC.

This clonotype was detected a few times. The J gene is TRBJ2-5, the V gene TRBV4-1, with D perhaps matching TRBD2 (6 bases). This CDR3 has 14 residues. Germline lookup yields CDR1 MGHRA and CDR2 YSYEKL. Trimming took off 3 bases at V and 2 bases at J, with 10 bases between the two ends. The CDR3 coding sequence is TGCGCCAGCAGCCAGCTGGGACTTCAAGAGACCCAGTACTTC. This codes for CASSQLGLQETQYF.

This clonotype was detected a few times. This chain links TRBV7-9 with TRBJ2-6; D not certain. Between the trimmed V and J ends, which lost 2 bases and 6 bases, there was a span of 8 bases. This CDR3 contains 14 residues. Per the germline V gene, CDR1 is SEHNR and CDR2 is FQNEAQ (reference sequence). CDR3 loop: CASSLYPQANVLTF. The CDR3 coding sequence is TGTGCCAGCAGCTTATATCCACAGGCCAACGTCCTGACTTTC.

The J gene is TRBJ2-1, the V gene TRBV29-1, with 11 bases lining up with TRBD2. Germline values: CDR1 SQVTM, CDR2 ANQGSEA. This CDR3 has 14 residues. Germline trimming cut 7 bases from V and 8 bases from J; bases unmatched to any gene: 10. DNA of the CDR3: TGCAGCGCCCTTAGCGGGAGGGCCTTGGATGAGCAGTTCTTC. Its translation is CSALSGRALDEQFF.

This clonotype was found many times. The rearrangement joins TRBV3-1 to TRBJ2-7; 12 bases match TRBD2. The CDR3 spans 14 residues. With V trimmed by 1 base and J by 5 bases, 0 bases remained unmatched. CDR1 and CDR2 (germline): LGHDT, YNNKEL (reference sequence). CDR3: CASSQGLAGDEQYF. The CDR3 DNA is TGTGCCAGCAGCCAAGGACTAGCGGGGGACGAGCAGTACTTC.

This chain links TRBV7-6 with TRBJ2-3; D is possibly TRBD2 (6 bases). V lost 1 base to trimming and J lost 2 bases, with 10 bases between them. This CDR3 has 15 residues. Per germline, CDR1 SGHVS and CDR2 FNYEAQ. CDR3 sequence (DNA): TGTGCCAGCAGCTTAGGGGACTTCAACACAGATACGCAGTATTTT. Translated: CASSLGDFNTDTQYF.

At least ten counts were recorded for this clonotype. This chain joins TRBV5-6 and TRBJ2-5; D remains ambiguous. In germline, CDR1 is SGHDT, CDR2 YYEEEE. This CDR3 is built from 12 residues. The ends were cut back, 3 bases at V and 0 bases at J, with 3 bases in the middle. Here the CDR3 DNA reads TGTGCCAGCAGCTGGGACCAAGAGACCCAGTACTTC. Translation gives CASSWDQETQYF. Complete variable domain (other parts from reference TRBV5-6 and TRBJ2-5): DAGVTQSPTHLIKTRGQQVTLRCSPKSGHDTVSWYQQALGQGPQFIFQYYEEEERQRGNFPDRFSGHQFPNYSSELNVNALLLGDSALYLCASSWDQETQYFGPGTRLLVL.

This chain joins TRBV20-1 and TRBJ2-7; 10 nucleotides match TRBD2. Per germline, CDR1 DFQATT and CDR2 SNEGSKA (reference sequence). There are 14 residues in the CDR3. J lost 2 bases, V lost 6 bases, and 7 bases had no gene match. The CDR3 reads CSAKAGGPPYEQYF. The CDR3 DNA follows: TGCAGTGCAAAAGCGGGAGGGCCCCCCTACGAGCAGTACTTC.

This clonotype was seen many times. The CDR3 is CAWRIPRDVEQYF. CDR3 sequence (DNA): TGTGCCTGGAGGATTCCTAGAGACGTCGAGCAGTACTTC. V gene TRBV30 combines with J gene TRBJ2-7; D is uncertain. Germline loops: CDR1 GTSNPN, CDR2 SVGIG (reference sequence). The CDR3 runs 13 residues. Trimming left V 3 bases short and J 6 bases short, with 15 bases between.

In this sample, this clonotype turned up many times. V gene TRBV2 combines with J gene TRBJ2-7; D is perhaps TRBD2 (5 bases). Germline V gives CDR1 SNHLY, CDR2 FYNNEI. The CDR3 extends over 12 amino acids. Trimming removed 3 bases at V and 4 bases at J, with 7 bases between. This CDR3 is CASSDGGYEQYF. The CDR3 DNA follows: TGTGCCAGCAGTGATGGCGGGTACGAGCAGTACTTC.

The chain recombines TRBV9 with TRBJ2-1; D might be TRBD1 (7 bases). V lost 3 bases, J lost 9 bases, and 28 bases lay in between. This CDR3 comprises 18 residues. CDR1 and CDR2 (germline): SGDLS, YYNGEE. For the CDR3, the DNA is TGTGCCAGCAGCGGAGGAGGGGATAGGGGGCTCGAGGCCGGTGAGCAGTTCTTC. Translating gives CASSGGGDRGLEAGEQFF.

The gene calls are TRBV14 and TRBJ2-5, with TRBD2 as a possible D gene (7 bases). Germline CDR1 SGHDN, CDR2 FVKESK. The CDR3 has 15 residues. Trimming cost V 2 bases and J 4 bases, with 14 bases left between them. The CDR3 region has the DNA TGTGCCAGCAGCCAAACGCGGGGGCGTGGAGAGACCCAGTACTTC. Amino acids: CASSQTRGRGETQYF.

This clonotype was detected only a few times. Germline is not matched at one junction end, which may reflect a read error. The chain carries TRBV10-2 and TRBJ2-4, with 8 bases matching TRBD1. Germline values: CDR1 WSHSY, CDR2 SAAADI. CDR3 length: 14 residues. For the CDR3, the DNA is TGCGCCAGCAGTAGGGGACAGGCCACAAACATTCAGTACTTC. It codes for CASSRGQATNIQYF.